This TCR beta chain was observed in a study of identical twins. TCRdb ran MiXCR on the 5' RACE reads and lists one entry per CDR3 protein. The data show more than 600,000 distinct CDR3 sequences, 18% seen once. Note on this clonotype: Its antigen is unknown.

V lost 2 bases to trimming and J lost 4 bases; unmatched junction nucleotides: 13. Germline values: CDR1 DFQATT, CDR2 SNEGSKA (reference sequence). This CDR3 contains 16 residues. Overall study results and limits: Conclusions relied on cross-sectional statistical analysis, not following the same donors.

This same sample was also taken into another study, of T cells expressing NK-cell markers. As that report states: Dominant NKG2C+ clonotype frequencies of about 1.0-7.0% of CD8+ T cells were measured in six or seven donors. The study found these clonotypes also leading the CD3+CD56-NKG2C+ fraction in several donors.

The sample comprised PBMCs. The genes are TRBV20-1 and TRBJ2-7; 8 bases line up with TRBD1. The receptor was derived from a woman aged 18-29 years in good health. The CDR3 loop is CSARSPGQGGLYEQYF. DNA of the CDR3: TGCAGTGCTAGAAGTCCTGGACAGGGAGGATTGTACGAGCAGTACTTC.